Shown below are 5 T cell receptor beta chains from a single sample sequenced in a study of cytomegalovirus exposure and HLA in healthy donors. Use of 60 Vbeta and 13 Jbeta primers characterized the PCR. The table came from immunoSEQ multiplex PCR; TCRdb's copy has only in-frame clones and leaves some out. The table shows approximately 93,000 clones, with 75% to 85% occurring only once. The sample consisted of PBMCs. Every receptor here comes from a woman between 40 and 55 years old in good health and CMV-seronegative.

The chain has TRBV2 and TRBJ1-2; unclear D gene. Germline CDR1 and CDR2: SNHLY and FYNNEI. The V end lost 1 base, the J end lost 0 bases, and 9 bases lay between the germline ends. This CDR3 region has 15 residues. The CDR3 DNA reads as TGTGCCAGCAGTGAAGTCGGTCAGGCTAACTATGGCTACACCTTC. As protein: CASSEVGQANYGYTF.

The chain uses TRBV6-9 and TRBJ1-5; the match to TRBD1 covers 11 bases. The CDR3 is 18 amino acids. The trim removed 0 bases at V and 0 bases at J, leaving 4 bases unmatched. Germline CDR1 and CDR2: MNHGY and SVAAGI. CDR3 in amino acids: CASSYSGTGGNSNQPQHF. CDR3 bases: TGTGCCAGCAGTTATTCCGGGACAGGGGGAAATAGCAATCAGCCCCAGCATTTT.

Of note for this clone: Germline is not matched at one junction end, which may reflect a read error. The rearrangement joins TRBV15 to TRBJ1-2; D is undetermined. The CDR3 length is 13 residues. Per germline, CDR1 LNHNV and CDR2 YYDKDF (reference sequence). CDR3 nucleotide sequence: TGTGCCACCAGCAGAGGATATAACTATGGCTACCCCTTC. This gives the protein CATSRGYNYGYPF. Using reference TRBV15 and TRBJ1-2 for the parts outside the CDR3, the full variable domain is DAMVIQNPRYQVTQFGKPVTLSCSQTLNHNVMYWYQQKSSQAPKLLFHYYDKDFNNEADTPDNFQSRRPNTSFCFLDIRSPGLGDTAMYLCATSRGYNYGYPFGSGTRLTVV.

This clone has just a few counts. The chain carries TRBV28 and TRBJ1-1; 9 nucleotides match TRBD1. CDR1 is MDHEN and CDR2 is SYDVKM in the germline V gene. The CDR3 extends over 14 amino acids. The trim removed 7 bases at V and 4 bases at J, leaving 7 bases unmatched. The CDR3 nucleotides read TGTGCCAGCACCTTGGGACAGGGAGGCACTGAAGCTTTCTTT. The encoded protein is CASTLGQGGTEAFF.

This sequence joins TRBV5-1 and TRBJ2-1; tentative D call: TRBD2 (6 bases). The CDR3 spans 16 residues. The germline V gene has CDR1 SGHRS and CDR2 YFSETQ. The V end lost 4 bases, the J end lost 0 bases, and 14 bases lay between the germline ends. CDR3 coding DNA: TGCGCCAGCAGCACTACGGGGGATTCCTCCTACAATGAGCAGTTCTTC. Translating gives CASSTTGDSSYNEQFF.